This T cell receptor (beta chain) was retrieved from a study of molecular identifiers for immune sequencing clone quantification. TCRdb recomputed calls from the PCR reads with MiXCR, one row per CDR3 protein. The sample records about 510,000 distinct CDR3 sequences, roughly 25% being singletons. CDR3 size: 17 residues. The V gene's germline CDR1 is SEHNR and CDR2 FQNEAQ (reference sequence). Trimming removed 6 bases from V and 4 bases from J, with 23 bases in between. Study conclusions and caveats: Barcode-sharing identical TCR molecules could underestimate highly expanded clone sizes. Clones above 20 RNA copies contained over 99% of effector molecules but under 1% of naive ones.

A remark on this clonotype: Its antigen is unknown.

This chain uses TRBV7-9 with TRBJ2-3; possibly TRBD1 for D (6 bases). The sequencing input was naive CD8+ T cells from blood, with Jurkat cell RNA spiked in. Specified subset: FACS-sorted CD8+CD4-CCR7+CD45RA+ naive T cells. The TCR originated in a human donor in good health. Some libraries in this study had Jurkat cell RNA spiked in. This CDR3 is CASSPPLVDSDADTQYF. The CDR3 DNA follows: TGTGCCAGCAGTCCACCCCTGGTGGACAGCGACGCAGATACGCAGTATTTT.